A selection of T cell receptor beta chains follows, all from one sample in a study of T-cell reconstitution after alpha-beta-depleted transplantation in children. TCRdb re-called the PCR reads through MiXCR, storing one row per CDR3 protein. The sample holds approximately 1,000,000 distinct CDR3 sequences; less than 30% are singletons and the top ten take about 28%. Specimen: PBMCs, mostly from graft donor cells, collected 360 days after TCRalphabeta/CD19-depleted stem cell transplant. The receptors were sampled from a boy under two years old who had a stem cell transplant for SCID, so the T cells may come from the graft donor. CDR3s include the opening cysteine and the closing phenylalanine or tryptophan. Each record gives: J gene, D gene, clone size, V gene, CDR3 protein, CDR3 DNA. The D gene is left open where the match is weak. A row's size may be missing; if present it is once, few, many or a size class.

>TRBJ2-3|.|.|TRBV20-1
CSASTTGPSTDTQYF
TGCAGTGCTAGTACAACCGGACCAAGCACAGATACGCAGTATTTT
>TRBJ1-5|.|.|TRBV9
CASSVGRSNQPQHF
TGTGCCAGCAGCGTAGGCCGTAGCAATCAGCCCCAGCATTTT
>TRBJ2-1|TRBD1|.|TRBV12-3/TRBV12-4
CASSPQGVPYNEQFF
TGTGCCAGCAGTCCCCAGGGGGTTCCCTACAATGAGCAGTTCTTC
>TRBJ1-5|.|.|TRBV20-1
CSARDQGGVSNQPQHF
TGCAGTGCTAGGGACCAGGGCGGGGTAAGCAATCAGCCCCAGCATTTT
>TRBJ2-7|.|many|TRBV6-5
CASSYSFPRRPYEQYF
TGTGCCAGCAGTTACTCGTTCCCACGCCGCCCCTACGAGCAGTACTTC
>TRBJ2-1|.|.|TRBV4-3
CASSQAMGEQFF
TGCGCCAGCAGCCAGGCTATGGGTGAGCAGTTCTTC
>TRBJ1-3|.|.|TRBV5-1
CASSFQGLSGNTIYF
TGCGCCAGCAGCTTCCAGGGCCTCTCTGGAAACACCATATATTTT
>TRBJ1-2|.|.|TRBV5-1
CASSLMGSSYGYTF
TGCGCCAGCAGCTTGATGGGCAGCTCCTATGGCTACACCTTC
>TRBJ1-1|.|few|TRBV28
CASRLRREAFF
TGTGCCAGCAGACTCAGGCGTGAAGCTTTCTTT
>TRBJ2-1|TRBD1|.|TRBV18
CASSPPLRTGVNEQFF
TGTGCCAGCTCACCACCGCTGCGGACAGGGGTAAATGAGCAGTTCTTC
>TRBJ2-1|.|many|TRBV7-2
CASSSSGGVYNEQFF
.
>TRBJ1-2|.|.|TRBV10-3
CAISDLVIGYTF
TGTGCCATCAGTGACCTAGTAATCGGCTACACCTTC
>TRBJ2-1|TRBD2|few|TRBV12-5
CASGRGLAGVGSEQFF
TGTGCTAGTGGTCGCGGACTAGCGGGGGTGGGGTCTGAGCAGTTCTTC
>TRBJ1-4|.|few|TRBV6-2/TRBV6-3
CASSTGKLLFF
TGTGCCAGCAGCACCGGGAAGTTGTTGTTTTTT
>TRBJ2-5|.|few|TRBV7-3
CASSSRTKNIIQETQYF
TGTGCCAGCAGCTCCCGGACCAAGAACATAATCCAAGAGACCCAGTACTTC
>TRBJ2-1|.|.|TRBV11-1
CASSLRGIVAASSYNEQFF
TGTGCCAGCAGCTTAAGGGGGATAGTAGCGGCATCCTCCTACAATGAGCAGTTCTTC
>TRBJ2-1|TRBD2|.|TRBV4-1
CASSQVERGGRNEQFF
TGCGCCAGCAGCCAAGTAGAGCGGGGGGGCCGTAATGAGCAGTTCTTC
>TRBJ1-1|.|.|TRBV29-1
CSVDVGVTEAFF
TGCAGCGTTGATGTCGGGGTCACTGAAGCTTTCTTT
>TRBJ2-7|TRBD2|few|TRBV28
CASSLHSAGGSYEQYF
TGTGCCAGCAGTTTGCATTCAGCGGGGGGCTCCTACGAGCAGTACTTC
>TRBJ2-3|.|.|TRBV4-1
CASSQALTDTQYF
TGCGCCAGCAGCCAAGCGCTCACAGATACGCAGTATTTT
>TRBJ2-7|.|.|TRBV29-1
CSVGRDGTYEQYF
TGCAGCGTTGGCAGGGACGGCACCTACGAGCAGTACTTC
>TRBJ2-5|TRBD2|.|TRBV9
CASSTGGGARETQYF
TGTGCCAGCAGCACCGGCGGGGGGGCCAGAGAGACCCAGTACTTC
>TRBJ2-3|.|.|TRBV5-1
CASSLGPGLQDTQYF
TGCGCCAGCAGCCTTGGACCGGGACTGCAAGATACGCAGTATTTT
>TRBJ2-1|.|.|TRBV20-1
CSARVPLPLIFPSYNEQFF
TGCAGTGCTAGAGTTCCACTGCCTCTCATTTTTCCCTCCTACAATGAGCAGTTCTTC
>TRBJ2-5|.|.|TRBV6-1
CASLRTFQETQYF
TGTGCCAGCTTGCGGACTTTCCAAGAGACCCAGTACTTC
>TRBJ2-7|.|once|TRBV28
CASRKGPARLYEQYF
TGTGCCAGCAGAAAGGGACCCGCAAGGTTGTACGAGCAGTACTTC
>TRBJ2-7|.|few|TRBV7-9
CASSLNRAFYEQYF
TGTGCCAGCAGCTTAAACAGGGCCTTCTACGAGCAGTACTTC
>TRBJ2-2|TRBD1|.|TRBV7-9
CASSEKPGTGATGELFF
TGTGCCAGCAGCGAAAAACCCGGGACAGGCGCGACCGGGGAGCTGTTTTTT